Below, 10 T cell receptor beta chains from the same sample are listed, as sequenced in a study of T cell responses to AZD1222 COVID-19 vaccine (dated by TCRdb to about 2021). Read against the paper, the sample's time point label means: baseline before first vaccination. To prepare the library, the immunoSEQ multiplex PCR assay was applied. Entries here come from immuneACCESS through TCRdb and include only in-frame sequences with V and J called. Some clones fail to appear in such tables; in the studies checked, an unresolved V gene covers under half of the shortfall, and the cause of the remainder is unknown. The sample yields 75,000 to 100,000 clones; roughly 90% were counted once. Of the sample, roughly 25% is held by the ten largest clones. The material sequenced was peripheral blood, taken on day 0 of AZD1222 vaccination. These receptors originate from an adult in good health.

J is TRBJ1-2 and V is TRBV19; D is undetermined. Germline CDR1 and CDR2: LNHDA and SQIVND (reference sequence). The CDR3 runs to 16 residues. V was clipped by 5 bases and J by 0 bases, with 16 bases between them. CDR3 amino acids: CASSQRGGGSNYGYTF. CDR3 nucleotide sequence: TGTGCCAGTAGTCAACGGGGAGGTGGATCTAACTATGGCTACACCTTC. Full variable domain (missing parts from reference TRBV19 and TRBJ1-2): DGGITQSPKYLFRKEGQNVTLSCEQNLNHDAMYWYRQDPGQGLRLIYYSQIVNDFQKGDIAEGYSVSREKKESFPLTVTSAQKNPTAFYLCASSQRGGGSNYGYTFGSGTRLTVV.

The rearrangement uses TRBV10-3 and TRBJ2-1; D remains unclear. CDR3 length equals 11 residues. Trimming stripped 8 bases from V and 5 bases from J, with 7 bases between. CDR1 and CDR2 (germline): ENHRY, SYGVKD. CDR3 amino acids: CAIRSNNEQFF. CDR3 bases: TGTGCCATCCGGAGCAACAATGAGCAGTTCTTC.

The V call is TRBV9, the J call TRBJ2-1, with 9 bases matching TRBD1. From germline, CDR1 is SGDLS and CDR2 YYNGEE. Trimming removed 2 bases from V and 6 bases from J; junction bases left unmatched: 9. The CDR3 is 16 residues long. CDR3 in DNA: TGTGCCAGCAGCGTGGGACAGGGTCAAGGAGGCAATGAGCAGTTCTTC. This sequence encodes CASSVGQGQGGNEQFF.

The chain has TRBV11-2 and TRBJ2-2; 13 bases agree with TRBD2. There are 17 residues in the CDR3. Trimming cost V 5 bases and J 6 bases; bases outside gene matches: 9. Germline assignment: CDR1 SGHAT and CDR2 FQNNGV. The CDR3 spells CASSLGLAGRVAGELFF. The DNA for the CDR3 is TGTGCCAGCAGCCTGGGACTAGCGGGACGAGTGGCCGGGGAGCTGTTTTTT.

J is TRBJ2-7 and V is TRBV28, with D tentatively TRBD2 (7 bases). CDR1 and CDR2 from the germline V gene are MDHEN and SYDVKM. Trimming cost V 3 bases and J 9 bases, with 18 bases left between them. The CDR3 contains 14 residues. The CDR3 loop is CASSFGGPSTGQYF. In DNA form, the CDR3 reads TGTGCCAGCAGTTTCGGGGGGCCCTCCACCGGGCAGTACTTC.

This chain links TRBV5-6 with TRBJ1-1, with D maybe TRBD1 (5 bases). The CDR3 totals 12 residues. Germline loops: CDR1 SGHDT, CDR2 YYEEEE. The germline V and J ends were trimmed by 0 bases and 7 bases, with 7 bases remaining between them. The CDR3 coding sequence is TGTGCCAGCAGCTTGGCGGACAATGAAGCTTTCTTT. Its translation: CASSLADNEAFF. The full variable domain, rest sourced from reference TRBV5-6 and TRBJ1-1, is DAGVTQSPTHLIKTRGQQVTLRCSPKSGHDTVSWYQQALGQGPQFIFQYYEEEERQRGNFPDRFSGHQFPNYSSELNVNALLLGDSALYLCASSLADNEAFFGQGTRLTVV.

The chain combines TRBV7-3 with TRBJ2-7; tentatively, D is TRBD1 (5 bases). Trimming left V 5 bases short and J 2 bases short, with 10 bases between. CDR1 and CDR2 (germline): SGHTA, FQGTGA. The CDR3 contains 13 residues. This CDR3 is CASSREQAYEQYF. The CDR3 bases are TGTGCCAGCAGCCGAGAACAGGCCTACGAGCAGTACTTC. Together with reference TRBV7-3 and TRBJ2-7, the CDR3 gives the full variable domain: GAGVSQTPSNKVTEKGKYVELRCDPISGHTALYWYRQSLGQGPEFLIYFQGTGAADDSGLPNDRFFAVRPEGSVSTLKIQRTERGDSAVYLCASSREQAYEQYFGPGTRLTVT.

The rearrangement links TRBV18 to TRBJ2-3, with D unclear. CDR1 and CDR2 from the germline V gene are KGHSH and LQKENI. The CDR3 runs 12 residues. Trimming took off 6 bases at V and 2 bases at J, with 6 bases between the two ends. The CDR3: CASSRYTDTQYF. In DNA, the CDR3 is TGTGCCAGCTCTAGGTACACAGATACGCAGTATTTT.

DNA of the CDR3: TGCGCCAGCAGCCAAGCCCCGGGGGTAGACGAGCAGTACTTC. This translates into CASSQAPGVDEQYF. The chain is built from TRBV4-3 and TRBJ2-7; maybe TRBD2 (6 bases). The length of the CDR3 is 14 residues. V gave up 1 base and J gave up 5 bases, with 12 bases separating them. Germline V gene sequence: CDR1 LGHNA, CDR2 YSLEER.

V is TRBV10-3 and J is TRBJ2-5, with D possibly being TRBD1 or TRBD2 (5 bases each). The ends were cut back, 0 bases at V and 0 bases at J, with 11 bases in the middle. CDR3 size: 16 residues. The germline V gene encodes CDR1 ENHRY and CDR2 SYGVKD. CDR3 region: CAISESGAGDQETQYF. The CDR3 region has the DNA TGTGCCATCAGTGAGTCCGGGGCCGGGGACCAAGAGACCCAGTACTTC.